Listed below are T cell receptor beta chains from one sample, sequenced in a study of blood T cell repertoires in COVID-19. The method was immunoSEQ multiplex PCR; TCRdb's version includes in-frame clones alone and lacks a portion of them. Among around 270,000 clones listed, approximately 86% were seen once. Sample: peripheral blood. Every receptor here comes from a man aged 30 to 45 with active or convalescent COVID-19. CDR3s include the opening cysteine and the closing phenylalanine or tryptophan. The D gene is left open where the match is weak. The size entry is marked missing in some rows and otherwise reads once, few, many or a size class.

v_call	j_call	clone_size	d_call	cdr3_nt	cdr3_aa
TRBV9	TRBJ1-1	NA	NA	TGTGCCAGCAGCGGCGGTAACACTGAAGCTTTCTTT	CASSGGNTEAFF
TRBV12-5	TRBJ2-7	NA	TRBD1	TGTGCTAGTGACGACCCCGGACAGGCCTACGAGCAGTACTTC	CASDDPGQAYEQYF
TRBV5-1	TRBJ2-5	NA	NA	TGCGCCAGCAGCTTAGTCGTAGCGTACCAAGAGACCCAGTACTTC	CASSLVVAYQETQYF
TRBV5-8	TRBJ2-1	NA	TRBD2	TGTGCCAGCAGCCTGGGACTAGAGGTGGAAAATGAGCAGTTCTTC	CASSLGLEVENEQFF
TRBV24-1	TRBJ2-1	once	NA	TGTGCCACCAGTGACTCCTTTCTCGGGGAGCAGTTCTTC	CATSDSFLGEQFF
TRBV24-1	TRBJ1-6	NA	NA	TGTGCCACCAGTGATTTTAGGGGAAGCTCCTATAATTCACCCCTCCACTTT	CATSDFRGSSYNSPLHF
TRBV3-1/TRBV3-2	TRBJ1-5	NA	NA	TGTGCCAGCAGCCAAGGGGGCGATCTGCCCCAGCATTTT	CASSQGGDLPQHF
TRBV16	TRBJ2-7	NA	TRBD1	TGTGCCAGCAGTGCTCCGGGGACAGGGTTTTACGAGCAGTACTTC	CASSAPGTGFYEQYF
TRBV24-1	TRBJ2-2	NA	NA	TGTGCCACCAGCAAGACAGTAAACACCGGGGAGCTGTTTTTT	CATSKTVNTGELFF
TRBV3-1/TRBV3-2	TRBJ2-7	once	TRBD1	TGTGCCAAGGACAGGGCCTACGAGCAGTACTTC	CAKDRAYEQYF
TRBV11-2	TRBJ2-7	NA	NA	TGTGCCAGCAGCTTTCACGGGAAGGGGGATTACGAGCAGTACTTC	CASSFHGKGDYEQYF
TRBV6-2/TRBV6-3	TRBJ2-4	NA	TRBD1	TGTGCCAGCAGTTATGTGGACAGGGGACGACAATTTAAAAACATTCAGTACTTC	CASSYVDRGRQFKNIQYF
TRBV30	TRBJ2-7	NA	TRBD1	TGTGCCTGGAAGAGACAGGGGGGGACCTACGAGCAGTACTTC	CAWKRQGGTYEQYF
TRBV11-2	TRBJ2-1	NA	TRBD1	TGTGCCAGCAGCCTGAACCGGGACAGGAACAATGAGCAGTTCTTC	CASSLNRDRNNEQFF
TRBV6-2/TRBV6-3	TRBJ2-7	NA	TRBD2	TGTGCCAGCAGTGTCTCCGCGGCGGGAGATTACGAGCAGTACTTC	CASSVSAAGDYEQYF
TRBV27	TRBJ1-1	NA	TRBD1	TGTGCCAGCAGAAAAAGGACAGGGATGAACACTGAAGCTTTCTTT	CASRKRTGMNTEAFF
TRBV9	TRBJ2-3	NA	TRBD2	TGTGCCAGCAATAGCGGGTTCAGCACAGATACGCAGTATTTT	CASNSGFSTDTQYF
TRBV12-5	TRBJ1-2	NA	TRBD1	TGTGCTAGTGGTTTGGTCACCACCACTGACAGGGGGCATGGCTATGGCTACACCTTC	CASGLVTTTDRGHGYGYTF
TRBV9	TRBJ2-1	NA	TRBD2	TGTGCCTCCAGTAGCACGGGGGGGCCATACAATGAGCAGTTCTTC	CASSSTGGPYNEQFF
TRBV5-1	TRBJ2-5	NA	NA	TGCGCCAGCAGCCCGGGTCTGAGGGTCGCGCCACAAGAGACCCAGTACTTC	CASSPGLRVAPQETQYF
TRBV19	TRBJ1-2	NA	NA	TGTGCCAGTAGTATGGGCAGAAACGGCTACACCTTC	CASSMGRNGYTF
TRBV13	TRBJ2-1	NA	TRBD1	TGTGCCAGCAGCACGAGAGGACAGGGTTCGGCCTACAATGAGCAGTTCTTC	CASSTRGQGSAYNEQFF
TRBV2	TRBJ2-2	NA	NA	TGTGCCAGCAGTGAGGGTCGGGGAAACACCGGGGAGCTGTTTTTT	CASSEGRGNTGELFF
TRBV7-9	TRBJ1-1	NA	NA	TGTGCCAGCACCGGGGAGGCCCAGCCTGAAGCTTTCTTT	CASTGEAQPEAFF
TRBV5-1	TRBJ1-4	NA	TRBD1	TGCGCCACCAAAAGGGGACAGGGTGAATATGAAAAACTGTTTTTT	CATKRGQGEYEKLFF
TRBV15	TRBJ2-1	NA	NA	TGTGCCACCAGAGCGGGTTGGGGTTCCTACAATGAGCAGTTCTTC	CATRAGWGSYNEQFF
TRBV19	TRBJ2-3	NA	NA	TGTGCCAGTAGTATCCCCACAGAGTCCTTAGGCACAGATACGCAGTATTTT	CASSIPTESLGTDTQYF
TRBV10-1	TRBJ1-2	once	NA	TGCGCCAGCAGTGACCCCCGGGACATAAACTATGGCTACACCTTC	CASSDPRDINYGYTF
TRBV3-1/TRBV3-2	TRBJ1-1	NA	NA	TGTGCCAGCAGCCGATCCCGAGGCGTCTCCCAGAACACTGAAGCTTTCTTT	CASSRSRGVSQNTEAFF
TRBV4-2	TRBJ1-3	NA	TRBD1	TGTGCCAGCAGCCCCCGAGTCGGGACAGCTGGAAACACCATATATTTT	CASSPRVGTAGNTIYF
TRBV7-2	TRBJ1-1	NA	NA	TGTGCCAGCAGCACTCGGGGGGTGAGGGCCGCTACTGAAGCTTTCTTT	CASSTRGVRAATEAFF
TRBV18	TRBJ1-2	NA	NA	TGTGCCAGCTCACCACTTTCCCTGACGGCAGGGGATGCTAACTATGGCTACACCTTC	CASSPLSLTAGDANYGYTF
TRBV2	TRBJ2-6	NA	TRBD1	TGTGCCAGCAGGGACAGGGCTGGGGCCAACGTCCTGACTTTC	CASRDRAGANVLTF
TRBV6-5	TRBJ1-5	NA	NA	TGTGCCAGCAGTCCCCCAAATCAGCCCCAGCATTTT	CASSPPNQPQHF
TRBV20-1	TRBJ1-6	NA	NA	TGCAGTGCTAGTCAGGGGTTTAGTATTTCACCCCTCCACTTT	CSASQGFSISPLHF
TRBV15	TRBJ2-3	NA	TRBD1	TGTGCCACCAGCAGAGTCTTAAGCACAGGGGCAGATACGCAGTATTTT	CATSRVLSTGADTQYF
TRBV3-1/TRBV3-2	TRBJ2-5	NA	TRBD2	TGTGCCAGCAGCCAAGCGGGGGGATTAGAGACCCAGTACTTC	CASSQAGGLETQYF
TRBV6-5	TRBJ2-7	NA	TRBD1	TGTGCCAGCAGCCGCTACCAGGGGGCCTCCTACGAGCAGTACTTC	CASSRYQGASYEQYF
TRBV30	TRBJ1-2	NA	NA	TGTGCCTGGAGTGTTAGCCTCTCAAACTATGGCTACACCTTC	CAWSVSLSNYGYTF
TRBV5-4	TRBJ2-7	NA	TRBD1	TGTGCCAGCACGACAGGGCTGTGGGAAGACGAGCAGTACTTC	CASTTGLWEDEQYF
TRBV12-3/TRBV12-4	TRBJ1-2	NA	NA	TGTGCCAGCAGTTTATCGGACAGATATGGCTACACCTTC	CASSLSDRYGYTF